Listed below are T cell receptor delta chains from one sample, sequenced in a study of gamma-delta T cells after stem cell transplantation. TCRdb applied CATT to the RT-PCR reads for clone calling. The sample gives under 3,500 delta-chain clones, 3.4% of which show up once; around 30% is in the top ten. The sample was gamma-delta T cells. The receptors come from a human donor. It is not recorded whose cells these are; they may come from a transplant donor. CDR3s include the opening cysteine and the closing phenylalanine or tryptophan.

TRDV2,TRDJ1,CACDSVLGVPKDKLIF
TRDV2,TRDJ2,CACDTLGDIVALTAQLFF
TRDV2,TRDJ1,CACDTVLLGDTGDKLIF
TRDV2,TRDJ1,CACDTVLGDTGKRSLNTDKLIF
TRDV2,TRDJ1,CACDTLTGGYEADKLIF
TRDV2,TRDJ1,CACDTVGGGYVNLDTDKLIF
TRDV2,TRDJ1,CACDTVEGGKGDSYTDKLIF
TRDV2,TRDJ1,CACEGLGAISDKLIF
TRDV2,TRDJ1,CACDSLLGDTDGDTDKLIF
TRDV2,TRDJ1,CACDTVLGAYTDKLIF
TRDV1,TRDJ1,CALGELRASNVLGDTRDKLIF
TRDV2,TRDJ1,CACGTFGLLIGSKVLGDTSDKLIF
TRDV2,TRDJ3,CACDTGGSSSWDTRQMFF
TRDV2,TRDJ1,CACDTVSLGDTSYTDKLIF
TRDV2,TRDJ1,CACDRLGGNKYTDKLIF
TRDV2,TRDJ1,CACDTVTGGLYTDKLIF
TRDV2,TRDJ1,CACAELGDRRGKLIF
TRDV2,TRDJ1,CACDTVGEYTDKLIF
TRDV2,TRDJ1,CACDSLLGDTYKLIF
TRDV2,TRDJ1,CACDTLGAHYTDKLIF
TRDV2,TRDJ1,CACDTLGDIVADKLIF
TRDV2,TRDJ1,CACDTFGLLIGSKVLGDTSDKLIF
TRDV2,TRDJ1,CACDTVGDTLYTDKLIF
TRDV2,TRDJ1,CACDPLLGDTDKLIF
TRDV1,TRDJ1,CALGEIWAGWGDRLHTDKLIF
TRDV2,TRDJ1,CACDSLRGPYTDKLIF
TRDV2,TRDJ1,CACDLLGDTLGRGVTDKLIF
TRDV2,TRDJ1,CACDSLLGDTAYTDKLIF
TRDV2,TRDJ1,CACDLLLGEKTDKLTF
TRDV2,TRDJ2,CACDSVLGDTSAQLFF
TRDV2,TRDJ1,CACDRLPRYTDKLIF
TRDV2,TRDJ1,CACDKVAGGYANTDKLIF
TRDV2,TRDJ1,CACDPLGDTQGKLIF
TRDV2,TRDJ1,CACDTIGNGGPDTDKLIF
TRDV2,TRDJ1,CACDSLSGGYHKLIF
TRDV1,TRDJ1,CALGERQSALGSSPVRAPRLIF
TRDV2,TRDJ1,CACDTMSVGDLHNTDKLIF
TRDV2,TRDJ1,CACEPVAAWGIQFDKLIF
TRDV2,TRDJ3,CACDTGPGGPSSWDTRQMFF
TRDV2,TRDJ1,CACDTIPPHNTGGYAPGKLIF
TRDV2,TRDJ1,CACDPMGDRGVADKLIF
TRDV2,TRDJ2,CACDTLNTHGSFSSAAQLFF
TRDV2,TRDJ1,CACDTLTGGYSDKLIF
TRDV2,TRDJ1,CACDTLNGGYANDKLIF
TRDV2,TRDJ1,CACDTVSWAGGYSTDKLIF
TRDV2,TRDJ1,CACDTLLGDTEVKDKLIF
TRDV1,TRDJ1,CALGELQYWGIQVTDKLIF
TRDV2,TRDJ3,CACDTLDTTGRRDGTRQMFF
TRDV2,TRDJ2,CACDLVLGGSAQLFF
TRDV2,TRDJ1,CACDTLGDTDADKLIF
TRDV2,TRDJ1,CACDFILGDTGASADKLIF
TRDV2,TRDJ2,CACDRLGGSAQLFF